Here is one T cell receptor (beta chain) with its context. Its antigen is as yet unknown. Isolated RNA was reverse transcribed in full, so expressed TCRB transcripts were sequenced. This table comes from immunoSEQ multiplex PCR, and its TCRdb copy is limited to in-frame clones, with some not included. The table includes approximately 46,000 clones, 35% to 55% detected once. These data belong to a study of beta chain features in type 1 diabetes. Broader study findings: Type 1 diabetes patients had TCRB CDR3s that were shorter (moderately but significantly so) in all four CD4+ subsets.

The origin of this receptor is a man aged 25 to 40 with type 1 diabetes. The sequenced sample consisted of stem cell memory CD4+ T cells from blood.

The CDR3: CASSRGLSTDTQYF. CDR3 nucleotides: TGTGCCAGCAGTCGGGGGTTGAGCACAGATACGCAGTATTTT. This chain uses TRBV27 with TRBJ2-3; tentative D call: TRBD2 (6 bases). There are 14 residues in the CDR3. The germline V gene has CDR1 MNHEY and CDR2 SMNVEV (reference sequence). V gave up 5 bases and J gave up 0 bases, with 9 bases separating them.